The 30 T cell receptor beta chains below were found in one sample sequenced in a study of shared clonotypes between healthy human individuals. Clones were sequenced by immunoSEQ multiplex PCR, and TCRdb holds only the in-frame ones, with some missing. The sample yields 2 million to 3 million clones, roughly 93% seen once. The specimen sequenced was naive CD4+ T cells from PBMCs. The subset is: CD45RA+ positively selected. These receptors originate from a man aged 18-30 years in good health. Some clones in this sample may be carry-over from other donors' samples.

In regard to this clone: The same CDR3 can be traced to other DNA sequences in this sample. This rearrangement joins TRBV7-9 to TRBJ2-3, with unresolved D. Germline loops: CDR1 SEHNR, CDR2 FQNEAQ (reference sequence). V shed 5 bases and J shed 6 bases, with 9 bases lying between them. CDR3 length equals 12 residues. The CDR3 sequence is CASSPIPDTQYF. The CDR3 coding sequence is TGTGCCAGCAGCCCCATCCCGGATACGCAGTATTTT.

The V and J genes are TRBV13 and TRBJ2-1, with a possible D match to TRBD1 (6 bases). Between the trimmed V and J ends, which lost 2 bases and 4 bases, there was a span of 12 bases. The germline V gene encodes CDR1 PRHDT and CDR2 FYEKMQ (reference sequence). CDR3 size: 15 residues. This CDR3 is CASSLRTANYNEQFF. DNA of the CDR3: TGTGCCAGCAGCTTAAGGACAGCAAATTACAATGAGCAGTTCTTC.

This chain joins TRBV27 and TRBJ1-2; D is ambiguous. The CDR3 extends over 13 amino acids. Between the trimmed V and J ends, which lost 3 bases and 6 bases, there was a span of 11 bases. Germline CDR1 is MNHEY and CDR2 is SMNVEV (reference sequence). The CDR3 is CASSFRGKDGYTF. CDR3 nucleotides: TGTGCCAGCAGTTTCCGAGGAAAAGATGGCTACACCTTC.

This chain uses TRBV7-2 with TRBJ2-3; no reliable D call. This CDR3 comprises 15 residues. V gave up 2 bases and J gave up 0 bases, with 9 bases separating them. Germline lookup yields CDR1 SGHTA and CDR2 FQGNSA. This CDR3 reads CASSLLPPSTDTQYF. In nucleotides, the CDR3 is TGTGCCAGCAGCTTATTACCCCCGAGCACAGATACGCAGTATTTT.

This chain's CDR3 is CASSTSGRADHEQFF. The CDR3 DNA reads TGTGCCAGCAGTACGAGCGGGAGGGCCGATCATGAGCAGTTCTTC. The chain couples TRBV5-4 to TRBJ2-1, with 10 bases aligning to TRBD2. Trimming cost V 5 bases and J 8 bases; bases outside gene matches: 10. The CDR3 spans 15 residues. Germline V gives CDR1 SGHNT, CDR2 YYREEE (reference sequence).

The chain uses TRBV5-4 and TRBJ1-1; D might be TRBD1 (5 bases). V was shortened by 4 bases and J by 7 bases, with 20 bases between the two germline ends. The germline gives CDR1 SGHNT, CDR2 YYREEE (reference sequence). The CDR3 runs 15 residues. CDR3 sequence reads: CASSRGKPLFGEAFF. CDR3 nucleotides: TGTGCCAGCAGCCGGGGCAAGCCCCTATTTGGTGAAGCTTTCTTT.

The rearrangement uses TRBV18 and TRBJ2-1; D may be TRBD2 (5 bases). The CDR3 loop spans 15 amino acids. V was pared by 6 bases and J by 6 bases, with 18 bases between. Germline CDR1 is KGHSH and CDR2 is LQKENI. The CDR3 DNA is TGTGCCAGCTCCCTCACTAGAATTGGCCCCAATGAGCAGTTCTTC. Amino acids: CASSLTRIGPNEQFF.

The chain has TRBV10-1 and TRBJ2-6; tentative D call: TRBD2 (7 bases). The germline V and J ends were trimmed by 6 bases and 1 base, with 19 bases remaining between them. In germline, CDR1 is WNHNN, CDR2 SYGVQD (reference sequence). The CDR3 extends over 18 amino acids. CDR3 sequence (DNA): TGCGCCAGCAGCGAGGGGAGGGGGGGTTTATCTGGGGCCAACGTCCTGACTTTC. Amino acid sequence: CASSEGRGGLSGANVLTF.

The V call is TRBV2, the J call TRBJ2-1; 10 bases are a match to TRBD2. With 8 bases clipped from V and 0 bases from J, the junction kept 7 bases outside the gene matches. The CDR3 is 16 amino acids. Germline V gene data show CDR1 as SNHLY and CDR2 as FYNNEI. The CDR3: CASQGTSASSYNEQFF. CDR3 nucleotide sequence: TGTGCCAGCCAGGGGACTAGCGCGAGCTCCTACAATGAGCAGTTCTTC. Full variable domain (rest looked up from reference TRBV2 and TRBJ2-1): EPEVTQTPSHQVTQMGQEVILRCVPISNHLYFYWYRQILGQKVEFLVSFYNNEISEKSEIFDDQFSVERPDGSNFTLKIRSTKLEDSAMYFCASQGTSASSYNEQFFGPGTRLTVL.

The gene calls are TRBV30 and TRBJ2-1; 8 bases are a match to TRBD2. The length of the CDR3 is 14 residues. Germline CDR1 is GTSNPN and CDR2 is SVGIG (reference sequence). Trimming cost V 2 bases and J 0 bases; bases outside gene matches: 0. The CDR3, as DNA: TGTGCCTGGAGTAGCGGGAGCTCCTACAATGAGCAGTTCTTC. This codes for CAWSSGSSYNEQFF.

CDR3 region: CASSLGFIQYF. Here the CDR3 DNA reads TGTGCCAGCAGCTTGGGGTTCATCCAGTACTTC. The V call is TRBV5-6, the J call TRBJ2-5, with D hard to call. Per germline, CDR1 SGHDT and CDR2 YYEEEE. Trimming stripped 0 bases from V and 10 bases from J, with 7 bases between. The CDR3 extends over 11 amino acids.

The rearrangement links TRBV28 to TRBJ1-2, with 11 bases aligning to TRBD1. CDR3 length equals 15 residues. V dropped 7 bases and J dropped 8; count of bases not matched to a gene: 12. Germline-derived CDR1 and CDR2 are MDHEN and SYDVKM. This chain's CDR3 is CASTTYPGQGGGYTF. The CDR3 nucleotides are TGTGCCAGCACGACATACCCGGGACAGGGGGGCGGCTACACCTTC.

This chain links TRBV7-8 with TRBJ2-7, with no clear D. Trimming left V 3 bases short and J 3 bases short, with 24 bases between. Looked up from germline, CDR1 is SGHVS and CDR2 is FQNEAQ. The CDR3 is 18 amino acids. CDR3 nucleotides: TGTGCCAGCAGCTTGGGAATTGGGTCCCCATCTTATTACTACGAGCAGTACTTC. Its translation: CASSLGIGSPSYYYEQYF.

V is TRBV5-1 and J is TRBJ2-7; D assignment may be TRBD1 or TRBD2 (5 bases each). The germline CDR1 and CDR2 sequences are SGHRS and YFSETQ. This CDR3 spans 14 amino acids. The V and J ends lost 0 bases and 7 bases respectively, with 14 bases between them. CDR3 sequence: CASSLALRGWEQYF. The CDR3 DNA sequence: TGCGCCAGCAGCTTGGCCCTGAGGGGCTGGGAGCAGTACTTC. Based on the CDR3 plus reference TRBV5-1 and TRBJ2-7, the full variable domain is KAGVTQTPRYLIKTRGQQVTLSCSPISGHRSVSWYQQTPGQGLQFLFEYFSETQRNKGNFPGRFSGRQFSNSRSEMNVSTLELGDSALYLCASSLALRGWEQYFGPGTRLTVT.

Comments on this clone: The sample contains more than one DNA sequence encoding this CDR3. The rearrangement links TRBV28 to TRBJ1-3; D uncertain. CDR1 and CDR2 (germline): MDHEN, SYDVKM. The CDR3 runs to 11 residues. Trimming shortened V by 8 bases and J by 0 bases, and 2 bases separated the two germline ends. CDR3 nucleotide sequence: TGTGCCAGCCGCTCTGGAAACACCATATATTTT. Protein product: CASRSGNTIYF.

This chain connects TRBV25-1 to TRBJ2-7; TRBD1 might be the D (6 bases). The CDR3 runs to 15 residues. Germline V CDR1 and CDR2: MGHDK, SYGVNS. The V and J ends lost 4 bases and 4 bases respectively, with 17 bases between them. CDR3 coding DNA: TGTGCCAGCAGTGCGATCACCGGGACACCGTACGAGCAGTACTTC. This sequence encodes CASSAITGTPYEQYF.

The chain links TRBV10-3 to TRBJ2-7; a possible D gene is TRBD2 (5 bases). Germline CDR1 reads ENHRY; CDR2 reads SYGVKD. V lost 0 bases and J 6 bases, leaving 21 bases between the germline ends. The CDR3 has 17 amino acids. As DNA, the CDR3 is TGTGCCATCAGTGAGTCGGTCCTCCAGCGGATTACGCCCGAGCAGTACTTC. It codes for CAISESVLQRITPEQYF.

The chain is built from TRBV7-2 and TRBJ2-3, with TRBD2 identical over 10 bases. CDR1 is SGHTA and CDR2 is FQGNSA in the germline V gene. The CDR3 sequence is 15 residues long. V lost 5 bases, J lost 12 bases, and 14 bases stayed unmatched. CDR3 DNA sequence: TGTGCCAGCAGCGCCCCGGGACTAGCGAGTGCCCCTCAGTATTTT. Protein product: CASSAPGLASAPQYF.

V usage is TRBV7-8 and J usage is TRBJ1-4, with D maybe TRBD1 (5 bases). Germline CDR1 SGHVS, CDR2 FQNEAQ. V shed 2 bases and J shed 4 bases, with 14 bases lying between them. This CDR3 has 16 amino acids. CDR3 coding DNA: TGTGCCAGCAGCTTAATACTTGGGGGTATTAATGAAAAACTGTTTTTT. Translating gives CASSLILGGINEKLFF.

This sequence joins TRBV9 and TRBJ1-1; D is undetermined. Trimming removed 1 base from V and 2 bases from J, with 12 bases in between. Per the germline V gene, CDR1 is SGDLS and CDR2 is YYNGEE. CDR3 length: 15 amino acids. CDR3 in amino acids: CASSVRPSPNTEAFF. The CDR3 bases are TGTGCCAGCAGCGTACGCCCCTCGCCAAACACTGAAGCTTTCTTT.

This rearrangement joins TRBV5-1 to TRBJ2-2; weak D call: TRBD2 (5 bases). The V end was cut by 5 bases, the J end by 4 bases, with 15 bases between. Looked up from germline, CDR1 is SGHRS and CDR2 is YFSETQ. This CDR3 has 15 amino acids. CDR3 bases: TGCGCCAGCAGTCCGGACTGGTACGGCACCGGGGAGCTGTTTTTT. This encodes CASSPDWYGTGELFF.

The CDR3 bases are TGTGCCAGCAGTTACGACGGCGGTATTGGTTCACCCCTCCACTTT. This gives the protein CASSYDGGIGSPLHF. The chain has TRBV6-5 and TRBJ1-6, with D unclear. Germline values: CDR1 MNHEY, CDR2 SVGAGI. CDR3 length: 15 amino acids. The V and J ends lost 2 bases and 9 bases respectively, with 14 bases between them.

This clone was found once. The sample carries other DNA sequences with the same CDR3. V and J are TRBV7-9 and TRBJ2-2; D ambiguous. The V end lost 1 base, the J end lost 2 bases, and 5 bases lay between the germline ends. The germline V gene has CDR1 SEHNR and CDR2 FQNEAQ (reference sequence). This CDR3 has 14 residues. The CDR3 DNA reads TGTGCCAGCAGCTTAGGAGTAAACACCGGGGAGCTGTTTTTT. Its protein is CASSLGVNTGELFF.

The chain uses TRBV5-6 and TRBJ1-2; possible D gene TRBD1, 6 bases. The CDR3 is 15 residues long. The germline V gene has CDR1 SGHDT and CDR2 YYEEEE. Trimming removed 4 bases at V and 8 bases at J, with 21 bases between. The CDR3 loop reads CASSLDVGAAYGYTF. The CDR3 coding sequence is TGTGCCAGCAGCCTGGACGTGGGGGCAGCTTACGGCTACACCTTC.

Worth noting for this clone: Other nucleotide sequences from this sample produce the same CDR3. The rearrangement uses TRBV4-1 and TRBJ1-1; D is possibly TRBD1 (5 bases). The V end lost 0 bases, the J end lost 8 bases, and 13 bases lay between the germline ends. Looked up from germline, CDR1 is MGHRA and CDR2 is YSYEKL. This CDR3 has 14 amino acids. Written as DNA, the CDR3 is TGCGCCAGCAGCCAAGATCGGGGGTCAGGCGAAGCTTTCTTT. Translated, it gives CASSQDRGSGEAFF.

The chain uses TRBV28 and TRBJ1-1; D gene ambiguous. Germline lookup yields CDR1 MDHEN and CDR2 SYDVKM. The CDR3 spans 15 residues. Trimming left V 8 bases short and J 1 base short, with 17 bases between. CDR3 region: CASHGLGSSNTEAFF. Here the CDR3 DNA reads TGTGCCAGCCACGGCTTGGGATCTTCGAACACTGAAGCTTTCTTT. Based on the CDR3 plus reference TRBV28 and TRBJ1-1, the full variable domain is DVKVTQSSRYLVKRTGEKVFLECVQDMDHENMFWYRQDPGLGLRLIYFSYDVKMKEKGDIPEGYSVSREKKERFSLILESASTNQTSMYLCASHGLGSSNTEAFFGQGTRLTVV.

Points on this clone: The sample has other DNA sequences that encode this CDR3 too. V usage is TRBV5-1 and J usage is TRBJ2-2; 8 bases fit TRBD1. The trim removed 3 bases at V and 3 bases at J, leaving 4 bases unmatched. The CDR3 sequence is 15 residues long. Germline CDR1 reads SGHRS; CDR2 reads YFSETQ. CDR3 residues: CASSSGQGHTGELFF. The CDR3 DNA reads TGCGCCAGCAGCTCAGGACAGGGCCACACCGGGGAGCTGTTTTTT.

The chain employs TRBV18 and TRBJ2-7; possibly TRBD1 for D (5 bases). This CDR3 contains 14 residues. CDR1 KGHSH and CDR2 LQKENI come from the germline V gene. V was shortened by 3 bases and J by 2 bases, with 11 bases between the two germline ends. The CDR3 DNA is TGTGCCAGCTCACCCCAGGGTGTAACCTACGAGCAGTACTTC. Translation: CASSPQGVTYEQYF. The full variable domain, its missing parts supplied by reference TRBV18 and TRBJ2-7, is NAGVMQNPRHLVRRRGQEARLRCSPMKGHSHVYWYRQLPEEGLKFMVYLQKENIIDESGMPKERFSAEFPKEGPSILRIQQVVRGDSAAYFCASSPQGVTYEQYFGPGTRLTVT.

Comment on this clone: Other DNA sequences of this sample code for an identical CDR3. The rearrangement uses TRBV6-6 and TRBJ1-5; D is perhaps TRBD1 (5 bases). Germline values: CDR1 MNHNY, CDR2 SVGAGI (reference sequence). V lost 2 bases and J 2 bases, leaving 10 bases between the germline ends. This CDR3 region has 15 residues. This chain's CDR3 is CASSYSGRGNQPQHF. Written as DNA, the CDR3 is TGTGCCAGCAGTTACAGCGGCAGGGGCAATCAGCCCCAGCATTTT.

The chain links TRBV2 to TRBJ1-3; 8 bases agree with TRBD1. The J segment lost 2 bases and the V segment lost 4 bases, leaving 4 bases of the junction unmatched. CDR3 length: 15 residues. CDR1 and CDR2 (germline): SNHLY, FYNNEI. CDR3 residues: CASSGQGFPGNTIYF. The CDR3 DNA follows: TGTGCCAGCAGTGGACAGGGGTTCCCTGGAAACACCATATATTTT.